These 26 T cell receptor beta chains came from one sample sequenced in a study of CD8+ T cells in alopecia areata. Investigators isolated RNA and reverse transcribed it into cDNA to act as the sequencing template. Only in-frame clones appear in the TCRdb table, and some are missing; sequencing was by immunoSEQ multiplex PCR. The sample records about 130,000 clones, almost 50% being singletons. The sequencing here drew on CD8+ T cells sorted from blood, taken at week 0. Receptors were obtained from a human donor with alopecia areata.

V is TRBV20-1 and J is TRBJ2-1; D is uncertain. V gave up 5 bases and J gave up 7 bases, with 9 bases separating them. Germline V CDR1 and CDR2: DFQATT, SNEGSKA (reference sequence). The CDR3 is 11 amino acids. CDR3 loop: CSALRVNEQFF. The CDR3 nucleotides are TGCAGTGCTCTAAGGGTGAATGAGCAGTTCTTC.

This rearrangement joins TRBV6-5 to TRBJ2-3, with 12 bases matching TRBD2. V shed 0 bases and J 4 bases; nucleotides not matched to a gene: 2. The CDR3 is made up of 16 amino acids. Germline V gene sequence: CDR1 MNHEY, CDR2 SVGAGI. The CDR3 spells CASSYSPSGGADTQYF. CDR3 coding DNA: TGTGCCAGCAGTTACTCTCCTAGCGGGGGGGCAGATACGCAGTATTTT.

This chain links TRBV9 with TRBJ2-3; TRBD1 matches 9 bases. CDR1 is SGDLS and CDR2 is YYNGEE in the germline V gene. The CDR3 covers 14 residues. V gave up 7 bases and J gave up 6 bases; unmatched junction bases: 9. The CDR3 region has the DNA TGTGCCAGCTCCGGGACAGGGCGCCCGGATACGCAGTATTTT. It is translated as CASSGTGRPDTQYF.

This sequence joins TRBV15 and TRBJ1-4; 8 bases match TRBD1. Looked up from germline, CDR1 is LNHNV and CDR2 is YYDKDF (reference sequence). The CDR3 runs 14 residues. V lost 5 bases, J lost 5 bases, and 4 bases stayed unmatched. CDR3 in DNA: TGTGCCACCAGCGTGCCAGGGGGCAATGAAAAACTGTTTTTT. It codes for CATSVPGGNEKLFF.

This clone has a single count. The chain recombines TRBV27 with TRBJ2-1, with 10 nucleotides matching TRBD2. The V and J ends lost 8 bases and 9 bases, in that order; junction bases with no gene match: 7. The CDR3 extends over 13 amino acids. The V gene's germline CDR1 is MNHEY and CDR2 SMNVEV (reference sequence). CDR3 in amino acids: CASSRIAGGEQFF. As DNA, the CDR3 is TGTGCCAGCTCCAGGATAGCGGGGGGTGAGCAGTTCTTC.

V usage is TRBV7-8 and J usage is TRBJ2-3, with 11 nucleotides matching TRBD2. Germline CDR1 reads SGHVS; CDR2 reads FQNEAQ. The CDR3 is 15 amino acids. The junction had 8 bases not matched to a gene; V was cut back by 5 bases and J by 7 bases. In nucleotides, the CDR3 is TGTGCCAGCAGCACGACTAGCGGGGAGTCCTATACGCAGTATTTT. Residues: CASSTTSGESYTQYF.

J is TRBJ2-7 and V is TRBV6-5; possibly TRBD2 for D (6 bases). In germline, CDR1 is MNHEY, CDR2 SVGAGI. V was pared by 2 bases and J by 2 bases, with 7 bases between. CDR3 length: 13 residues. CDR3 nucleotide sequence: TGTGCCAGCAGTTACAGGGAGGCCTACGAGCAGTACTTC. Residues: CASSYREAYEQYF.

V gene TRBV9 combines with J gene TRBJ2-3, with D perhaps TRBD2 (7 bases). The germline V gene has CDR1 SGDLS and CDR2 YYNGEE. Between the trimmed V and J ends, which lost 0 bases and 4 bases, there was a span of 12 bases. The CDR3 length is 15 residues. The CDR3 DNA is TGTGCCAGCAGCGTAGGACGGGGGGCCGCAGATACGCAGTATTTT. This gives the protein CASSVGRGAADTQYF.

This chain joins TRBV4-2 and TRBJ2-7, with D maybe TRBD2 (7 bases). This CDR3 region has 16 residues. Germline V gives CDR1 LGHNA, CDR2 YNFKEQ. V was clipped by 0 bases and J by 5 bases, with 17 bases between them. As DNA, the CDR3 is TGTGCCAGCAGCCAAGATCCCCGAGGGGGGGAGGACGAGCAGTACTTC. Translation gives CASSQDPRGGEDEQYF.

The V call is TRBV7-9, the J call TRBJ1-4, with D hard to call. This CDR3 has 15 amino acids. The ends were cut back, 5 bases at V and 0 bases at J, with 10 bases in the middle. Looked up from germline, CDR1 is SEHNR and CDR2 is FQNEAQ (reference sequence). The CDR3 region is CASSATEATNEKLFF. For the CDR3, the DNA is TGTGCCAGCAGCGCCACGGAGGCAACTAATGAAAAACTGTTTTTT. The whole variable domain, filled in from reference TRBV7-9 and TRBJ1-4, reads DTGVSQNPRHKITKRGQNVTFRCDPISEHNRLYWYRQTLGQGPEFLTYFQNEAQLEKSRLLSDRFSAERPKGSFSTLEIQRTEQGDSAMYLCASSATEATNEKLFFGSGTQLSVL.

This clone occurred a few times. The J gene is TRBJ1-1, the V gene TRBV5-4; TRBD1 aligns across 9 bases. V shed 4 bases and J 4 bases; nucleotides not matched to a gene: 8. Germline V gene sequence: CDR1 SGHNT, CDR2 YYREEE (reference sequence). The CDR3 runs 15 residues. The CDR3 DNA sequence: TGTGCCAGCAGCCCGGACAGGGGAGCCGGCACTGAAGCTTTCTTT. It codes for CASSPDRGAGTEAFF.

This sequence joins TRBV9 and TRBJ2-7, with 10 bases matching TRBD1. This CDR3 spans 14 amino acids. V trimming: 5 bases; J trimming: 5 bases; junction bases outside the gene matches: 7. CDR1 is SGDLS, CDR2 YYNGEE, per germline. CDR3 region: CASSPGQGMHEQYF. CDR3 nucleotide sequence: TGTGCCAGCAGTCCGGGACAGGGGATGCACGAGCAGTACTTC.

The rearrangement joins TRBV13 to TRBJ1-1; D is uncertain. Germline values: CDR1 PRHDT, CDR2 FYEKMQ (reference sequence). The CDR3 contains 17 residues. Trimming removed 5 bases from V and 5 bases from J, with 24 bases in between. CDR3 sequence (DNA): TGTGCCAGCAGCGACCTTGGTCAAGGCCTCTCTGGGACTGAAGCTTTCTTT. Its protein product is CASSDLGQGLSGTEAFF.

Only a few counts were recorded for this clone. The chain is built from TRBV9 and TRBJ1-1; D possibly corresponds to TRBD1 (5 bases). This CDR3 has 13 residues. The germline gives CDR1 SGDLS, CDR2 YYNGEE. Trimming cost V 4 bases and J 1 base, with 8 bases left between them. CDR3 sequence: CASSPGTNTEAFF. In nucleotides, the CDR3 is TGTGCCAGCAGCCCAGGGACGAACACTGAAGCTTTCTTT. The full variable domain, with the rest looked up from reference TRBV9 and TRBJ1-1, is DSGVTQTPKHLITATGQRVTLRCSPRSGDLSVYWYQQSLDQGLQFLIQYYNGEERAKGNILERFSAQQFPDLHSELNLSSLELGDSALYFCASSPGTNTEAFFGQGTRLTVV.

This clone was detected a few times. The same CDR3 arises from other DNA sequences in this sample as well. J is TRBJ2-3 and V is TRBV29-1; D is ambiguous. Trimming took off 6 bases at V and 3 bases at J, with 4 bases between the two ends. The CDR3 has 10 residues. Germline CDR1 reads SQVTM; CDR2 reads ANQGSEA. As DNA, the CDR3 is TGCAGCGTGGTGACAGATACGCAGTATTTT. Translating it yields CSVVTDTQYF.

The chain has TRBV4-1 and TRBJ1-5, with unresolved D. Germline CDR1 reads MGHRA; CDR2 reads YSYEKL. This CDR3 comprises 14 residues. Trimming removed 4 bases at V and 7 bases at J, with 14 bases between. The CDR3 region has the DNA TGCGCCAGCAGCCCCGACCCGGTCGGCCAGCCCCAGCATTTT. Translation gives CASSPDPVGQPQHF.

Only a few counts were recorded for this clone. This chain uses TRBV7-9 with TRBJ1-1; TRBD1 aligns across 12 bases. V gave up 2 bases and J gave up 7 bases; unmatched junction bases: 5. The germline V gene has CDR1 SEHNR and CDR2 FQNEAQ (reference sequence). The CDR3 has 15 amino acids. CDR3 nucleotide sequence: TGTGCCAGCAGCTTAATGGGACAGGGGGCCCTTGAAGCTTTCTTT. Residues: CASSLMGQGALEAFF. The full variable domain, in which reference TRBV7-9 and TRBJ1-1 provide the parts outside the CDR3, is DTGVSQNPRHKITKRGQNVTFRCDPISEHNRLYWYRQTLGQGPEFLTYFQNEAQLEKSRLLSDRFSAERPKGSFSTLEIQRTEQGDSAMYLCASSLMGQGALEAFFGQGTRLTVV.

This clone was counted only a few times. The chain is built from TRBV29-1 and TRBJ2-5; tentative D call: TRBD2 (5 bases). The CDR3 has 16 residues. In germline, CDR1 is SQVTM, CDR2 ANQGSEA. Deletions cut 0 bases from V and 5 bases from J, with 19 bases between. The CDR3 sequence: CSVEDQQTPREETQYF. CDR3 nucleotide sequence: TGCAGCGTTGAAGATCAGCAGACACCTAGGGAGGAGACCCAGTACTTC.

The rearrangement joins TRBV7-6 to TRBJ1-2; no clear D gene. V was shortened by 4 bases and J by 3 bases, with 6 bases between the two germline ends. The CDR3 runs 12 residues. Germline V CDR1 and CDR2: SGHVS, FNYEAQ. For the CDR3, the DNA is TGTGCCAGCAGCTCTGGGGACTATGGCTACACCTTC. Residues: CASSSGDYGYTF.

J is TRBJ2-3 and V is TRBV15; no definite D call. The CDR3 is made up of 11 amino acids. The germline V gene encodes CDR1 LNHNV and CDR2 YYDKDF (reference sequence). The germline V and J ends were trimmed by 5 bases and 8 bases, with 8 bases remaining between them. The CDR3 loop is CATSGSGTQYF. In DNA, the CDR3 is TGTGCCACCAGCGGCTCAGGTACGCAGTATTTT.

The V and J genes are TRBV6-1 and TRBJ2-5; D unresolved. This CDR3 has 13 residues. CDR1 and CDR2 (germline): MNHNS, SASEGT. V was cut by 0 bases and J by 5 bases, with 7 bases left in between. Here the CDR3 reads CASSEAVLETQYF. The CDR3 nucleotides read TGTGCCAGCAGTGAAGCAGTCTTGGAGACCCAGTACTTC.

This clone was counted many times. This chain joins TRBV27 and TRBJ1-4; D is unclear. CDR1 is MNHEY, CDR2 SMNVEV, per germline (reference sequence). Trimming removed 8 bases at V and 9 bases at J, with 16 bases between. The CDR3 covers 13 residues. CDR3 nucleotides: TGTGCCAGCCGGGCCATCGACTTTCAAAAACTGTTTTTT. It encodes CASRAIDFQKLFF.

This rearrangement joins TRBV30 to TRBJ1-6, with 8 bases lining up with TRBD1. Germline trimming cut 3 bases from V and 7 bases from J; bases unmatched to any gene: 2. Germline CDR1 is GTSNPN and CDR2 is SVGIG (reference sequence). The CDR3 loop spans 13 amino acids. The CDR3 bases are TGTGCCTGGAGCGGACAGGGAAATTCACCCCTCCACTTT. Its protein is CAWSGQGNSPLHF.

This clone occurred a few times. The chain is built from TRBV5-1 and TRBJ2-5; 10 positions agree with TRBD1. V dropped 6 bases and J dropped 1; count of bases not matched to a gene: 6. CDR3 length equals 15 residues. In germline, CDR1 is SGHRS, CDR2 YFSETQ. The CDR3 loop is CASKTGTGVQETQYF. The CDR3 DNA is TGCGCCAGCAAAACCGGGACAGGGGTCCAAGAGACCCAGTACTTC. Drawing the rest from reference TRBV5-1 and TRBJ2-5, the complete variable domain is KAGVTQTPRYLIKTRGQQVTLSCSPISGHRSVSWYQQTPGQGLQFLFEYFSETQRNKGNFPGRFSGRQFSNSRSEMNVSTLELGDSALYLCASKTGTGVQETQYFGPGTRLLVL.

The J gene is TRBJ2-3, the V gene TRBV7-6; D not certain. Germline V gene data show CDR1 as SGHVS and CDR2 as FNYEAQ. V lost 5 bases and J lost 0, with 15 bases in between. The CDR3 sequence is 16 residues long. The CDR3 reads CASSINTDGSTDTQYF. CDR3 in DNA: TGTGCCAGCAGCATCAACACCGACGGGAGCACAGATACGCAGTATTTT. Together with reference TRBV7-6 and TRBJ2-3, the CDR3 gives the full variable domain: GAGVSQSPRYKVTKRGQDVALRCDPISGHVSLYWYRQALGQGPEFLTYFNYEAQQDKSGLPNDRFSAERPEGSISTLTIQRTEQRDSAMYRCASSINTDGSTDTQYFGPGTRLTVL.

The rearrangement joins TRBV5-6 to TRBJ2-7; D unclear. V lost 0 bases to trimming and J lost 1 base, with 5 bases between them. The CDR3 totals 13 residues. The V gene's germline CDR1 is SGHDT and CDR2 YYEEEE. CDR3 nucleotides: TGTGCCAGCAGCTTGGCCGGGTCCTACGAGCAGTACTTC. Its translation is CASSLAGSYEQYF. The whole variable domain, remainder taken from reference TRBV5-6 and TRBJ2-7, is DAGVTQSPTHLIKTRGQQVTLRCSPKSGHDTVSWYQQALGQGPQFIFQYYEEEERQRGNFPDRFSGHQFPNYSSELNVNALLLGDSALYLCASSLAGSYEQYFGPGTRLTVT.